The source of this T cell receptor beta chain is a study of early T cells in non-severe SARS-CoV-2 infection. Of note for this clonotype: As yet, its antigen is unknown.

Study-level points and caveats: Private and CD4 specificities were missed by VDJdb matching, skewed to anti-spike CD8.

The TCR library protocol attached unique molecular identifiers to the individual cDNA molecules. One entry per CDR3 protein, called by TCRdb with MiXCR from the 5' RACE reads. The table has 25,000 to 30,000 distinct CDR3 sequences, around 5.8% seen once. The sequencing used whole blood, collected at baseline. This TCR was sampled from an adult who was a healthcare worker with PCR-confirmed SARS-CoV-2 infection or an uninfected control (not recorded which).

For the CDR3, the DNA is TGTGCCAGCAGCCCGACGGCTGGGACGGATTACGAGCAGTACTTC. Its protein product is CASSPTAGTDYEQYF. The rearrangement links TRBV9 to TRBJ2-7, with D perhaps TRBD1 or TRBD2 (5 bases each). V was trimmed by 4 bases and J by 4 bases, leaving 18 bases between them. CDR1 and CDR2 from the germline V gene are SGDLS and YYNGEE. The CDR3 sequence is 15 residues long.